This T cell receptor (beta chain) came from a study of shared clonotypes between healthy human individuals (TCRdb year 2020). In terms of the full investigation: The cohort comprised a couple of women and three men aged 18 to 49 years. The study deeply sequenced blood TCR repertoires of five healthy adults to estimate repertoire size and the extent of clonotype sharing between individuals. Each donor's leukapheresis produced roughly between roughly 0.9 and 8.9 billion PBMCs. To increase sequencing depth and limit assay-specific biases, TCR repertoire library preparation and sequencing were carried out by different laboratories using diverse techniques. For each donor, three plates each were used for CD4 naive and CD4 memory, two plates were used for CD8 naive, and one plate was used for CD8 memory. Points the paper makes about the study in general: Estimated clonotype richness was generally larger for naive than for memory subsets. Only blood was sampled, and tissue TCR repertoires likely differ from those in blood. Even with the large sequencing depth, rarefaction of the sorted-subset datasets indicated that sequencing was incomplete. Across a handful of donors, approximately 5% of naive CD4, approximately 3.6% of naive CD8, roughly 2.2% of memory CD4, and approximately 0.4% of memory CD8 clonotypes were shared. Because the study included a small number of donors, the genetic and exposure-history diversity represented was limited. Pairwise subsampling led to the expectation that sequencing depth would affect the degree of clonotype sharing among donors. Clonotypes shared by all four sorted-subset donors showed higher generation probabilities than non-shared clonotypes.

On this clone itself: There is no known antigen for this receptor. No base-level quality is on record; no much larger clone is a single base apart.

From the germline V gene, CDR1 is ENHRY and CDR2 is SYGVKD. For this chain, trimming is 3 bases at the V end and 0 bases at the J end, and the number of junction bases without a gene match is 7. The CDR3 holds 18 amino acids from the cysteine to the phenylalanine. Just CDR3 DNA is preserved here, 54 bases in frame from base 1. CD8 naive samples were obtained by positive selection for CCR7 among CD45RO-negative cells, yielding a CD45RA+CCR7+ population from which TemRA cells were excluded. The donors were healthy, HIV-negative adults with no recently reported acute infections or vaccinations. Every donor was a Caucasian adult residing in Nashville, Tennessee, USA. Blood was collected by leukapheresis, and PBMCs were isolated by Ficoll-Histopaque density gradient centrifugation and then cryopreserved in liquid nitrogen vapor phase. Purity and quantity of every magnetically sorted T cell population were checked by analytical flow cytometry. Each sorted fraction had its genomic DNA isolated and then quantified by UV absorbance on a Nanodrop 2000c.

Using the deep immunoSEQ assay, TCR CDR3 regions were amplified from genomic DNA by multiplex PCR. Extracted genomic DNA from each cell subset was spread evenly across all wells of several immunoSEQ 96-well plates, with each plate serving as a replicate. For sorted subsets, 150 to 250 ng genomic DNA, equal to 25,000 to 35,000 T cell genomes, was loaded into each replicate PCR. The purified libraries were quantified using a Qubit 3.0 fluorometer, sized with a Bioanalyzer 2100, and then quantified again using the KAPA Library Quantification kit. Every immunoSEQ 96-well plate was sequenced on a dedicated single-read 150-cycle Illumina NextSeq 550 flow cell. Per the original workflow: Because the immunoSEQ output held only junctional sequences and lacked quality scores, the filtering could not match the filtering applied to full-length reads. To assign V/J genes and CDR3, sequences were annotated against IMGT germline references using PyIR, a Python wrapper for IgBLAST v1.9. Any read was removed if the V/J assignment was weak (E-value above 1e-6), the CDR3 was missing, or the read contained stop codons, out-of-frame junctions, or ambiguous translated residues. V3J clonotypes were defined as sequences sharing the same inferred V gene, J gene, and CDR3 amino acid sequence. Percentage overlap between repertoires was calculated by dividing the number of shared unique clonotypes by the size of the smaller repertoire. RTK rarefaction, the Chao1 estimator, and Recon v2.1 estimates of unobserved clonotypes were used to assess repertoire richness. OLGA was used to compute generation probabilities for all TCRbeta clonotypes that the gDNA method yielded from four donors. The immuneACCESS repertoire file appears here via TCRdb, limited to in-frame rearrangements. These files lack a portion of the clones; in checked studies, under half of the deficit traces to unresolved V genes, and the cause of the others is not known. D and trimming come from the DNA, and the V and J calls and clone size come from that table. A total of about 870,000 clones appear in this sample, nearly 95% of them only once. Around 24% of the sample lies in the top ten.

The sequence came from a man younger than 40 in good health. What was sequenced was naive CD8+ T cells sorted from blood. Read against the paper, the sample's cell subset or site label means: CD45RA+CCR7+. Rearrangement joined TRBV10-3 to TRBJ2-7; the central 14 bases match TRBD2. The nucleotides read TGTGCCATCAGTGATACCGGGACTAGCGGGAGCTTCTCCTACGAGCAGTACTTC. This yields the protein CAISDTGTSGSFSYEQYF.